This T cell receptor beta chain was identified during a study of T-cell memory formation after mild COVID-19. Study-wide findings and caveats: CD4/CD8 balance held among clones contracting day 15 to 85, and later expanders leaned CD4+.

This CDR3 is built from 15 residues. The germline CDR1 and CDR2 sequences are SGHTA and FQGTGA. Trimming stripped 5 bases from V and 1 base from J, with 12 bases between. This clonotype was counted only a few times. Its target is not known. MiXCR, run by TCRdb on the 5' RACE reads, gives a single entry per CDR3 protein. The sample carries 350,000 to 500,000 distinct CDR3 sequences, 23% recorded once. Sequencing was carried out using PBMCs or a T cell subset sorted from them (not recorded which). The TCR comes from an adult woman who had mild COVID-19 (a few samples of this study predate the infection). Cell type and time point are not known. The chain employs TRBV7-3 and TRBJ1-5; D might be TRBD1 (5 bases). The CDR3 DNA sequence: TGTGCCAGCAGCCCGGAGGGACTCAGCAATCAGCCCCAGCATTTT. Translation gives CASSPEGLSNQPQHF.